Shown below are 6 T cell receptor beta chains from a single sample sequenced in a study of blood T cell repertoires in COVID-19. TCRdb keeps only in-frame clones here, not all; method: immunoSEQ multiplex PCR. The sample holds about 110,000 clones, 89% seen once. What was sequenced was peripheral blood. These receptors all stem from a man aged 35-49 years with active or convalescent COVID-19.

This clone has a single count. The rearrangement links TRBV7-2 to TRBJ1-1, with a tentative D call TRBD1 (6 bases). CDR1 and CDR2 from the germline V gene are SGHTA and FQGNSA. There are 15 residues in the CDR3. V lost 5 bases and J 3 bases, leaving 16 bases between the germline ends. The CDR3 DNA sequence: TGTGCCAGCAGCCCTCAGGGGTCCTTCGACACTGAAGCTTTCTTT. This translates into CASSPQGSFDTEAFF.

The table lists this clone with a count of one. The J gene is TRBJ1-6, the V gene TRBV10-3; 8 bases align to TRBD1. There are 14 residues in the CDR3. After removal of 11 bases from V and 7 bases from J, the junction contained 10 bases not matched to a gene. CDR1 and CDR2 from the germline V gene are ENHRY and SYGVKD. In DNA, the CDR3 is TGTGCCTCATGGACAGGGCAATACAATTCACCCCTCCACTTT. Translating it yields CASWTGQYNSPLHF.

The chain joins TRBV19 to TRBJ1-3; D may be TRBD1 (6 bases). Germline V lookup: CDR1 LNHDA, CDR2 SQIVND (reference sequence). The CDR3 loop spans 16 amino acids. The V gene lost 4 bases and the J gene lost 2 bases, with 15 bases spanning the gap. CDR3 DNA: TGTGCCAGTAGTAAGTGGACAGCAGGGGCTGGAAACACCATATATTTT. Translated: CASSKWTAGAGNTIYF.

The rearrangement links TRBV7-8 to TRBJ1-6, with D tentatively TRBD1 (5 bases). This CDR3 region has 17 residues. CDR1 is SGHVS, CDR2 FQNEAQ, per germline. V was shortened by 5 bases and J by 7 bases, with 21 bases between the two germline ends. This CDR3 reads CASSPYSGRSRNSPLHF. For the CDR3, the DNA is TGTGCCAGCAGCCCGTACTCAGGGAGGAGTAGGAATTCACCCCTCCACTTT.

The chain has TRBV30 and TRBJ2-2, with 8 bases identical to TRBD1. V lost 8 bases and J lost 0; bases outside the gene matches: 2. The germline gives CDR1 GTSNPN, CDR2 SVGIG (reference sequence). The CDR3 loop spans 13 amino acids. The CDR3 sequence: CAGRGPNTGELFF. CDR3 DNA: TGTGCCGGCAGGGGGCCGAACACCGGGGAGCTGTTTTTT.

This chain uses TRBV5-1 with TRBJ2-2; TRBD1 aligns across 10 bases. The CDR3 runs 15 residues. Trimming removed 7 bases from V and 6 bases from J; junction bases left unmatched: 9. Looked up from germline, CDR1 is SGHRS and CDR2 is YFSETQ. CDR3: CASGGQGYSSGELFF. CDR3 DNA sequence: TGCGCCAGCGGGGGACAGGGGTATTCATCCGGGGAGCTGTTTTTT.